The source of this T cell receptor beta chain is a study of beta chain features in type 1 diabetes. Overall study context: All of the samples together had roughly 110 million sorted cells examined.

As every portion of the isolated RNA was reverse transcribed, the sequencing read expressed TCRB transcripts. Produced via immunoSEQ multiplex PCR; TCRdb's table is partial and in-frame only. This sample yields more than 250,000 clones, of which 15% are seen a single time; less than 0.02% belongs to the top ten. The study's findings and limits: Among all four CD4+ subsets, Type 1 diabetes patients had TCRB CDR3s that were moderately but significantly shorter.

This clone was seen a handful of times. Its antigen is not identified. Germline V gene sequence: CDR1 MDHEN, CDR2 SYDVKM. The CDR3 is 12 amino acids. Trimming cost V 6 bases and J 5 bases, with 11 bases left between them. Sorting based on CD45RO/CCR7/CD25/CD127/CD95/CD27 separated CD4+ naive, central memory, regulatory and stem cell-like memory cells. Specimen: naive CD4+ T cells from blood. This sequence was found in a man aged 18 to 30 with type 1 diabetes. The chain couples TRBV28 to TRBJ2-7; a weak D match, TRBD1 (5 bases). The CDR3: CASSRRANEQYF. For the CDR3, the DNA is TGTGCCAGCAGCCGCAGGGCCAACGAGCAGTACTTC.